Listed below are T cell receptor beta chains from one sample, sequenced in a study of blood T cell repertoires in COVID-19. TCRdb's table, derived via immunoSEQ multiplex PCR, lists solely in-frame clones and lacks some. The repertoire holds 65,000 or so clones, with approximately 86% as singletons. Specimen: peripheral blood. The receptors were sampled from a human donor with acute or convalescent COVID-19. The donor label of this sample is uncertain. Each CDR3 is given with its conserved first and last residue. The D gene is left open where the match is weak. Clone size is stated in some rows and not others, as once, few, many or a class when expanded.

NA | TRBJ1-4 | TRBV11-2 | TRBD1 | TGTGCCAGCACACCCTATCTGGGACAGGGCAATGAAAAACTGTTTTTT | CASTPYLGQGNEKLFF
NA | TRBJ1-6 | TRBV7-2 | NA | TGTGCCAGCAGCCCACGGACAAATTCACCCCTCCACTTT | CASSPRTNSPLHF
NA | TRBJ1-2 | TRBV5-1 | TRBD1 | TGCGCCAGCAGCTTGGGCTCTTCAGGGGGCATCAATGGCTACACCTTC | CASSLGSSGGINGYTF
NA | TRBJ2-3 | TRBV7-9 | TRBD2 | TGTGCCAGCAGCCCCCGAAAACTTGCGGGGGGGAGCACAGATACGCAGTATTTT | CASSPRKLAGGSTDTQYF
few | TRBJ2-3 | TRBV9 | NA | TGTGCCAGCAGCCCCGCGGGCCAGATGACAGATACGCAGTATTTT | CASSPAGQMTDTQYF
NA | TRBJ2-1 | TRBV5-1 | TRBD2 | TGCGCCAGCTGGCGAGGACTAGCGGGGGCTGAGCAGTTCTTC | CASWRGLAGAEQFF
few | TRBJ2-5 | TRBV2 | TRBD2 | TGTGCCAGCCAGCTAGCGGGAAGGGAGACCCAGTACTTC | CASQLAGRETQYF
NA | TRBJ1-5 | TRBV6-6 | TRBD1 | TGTGCCAGCAGTTGGACAGGGGGGGAACAGCCCCAGCATTTT | CASSWTGGEQPQHF
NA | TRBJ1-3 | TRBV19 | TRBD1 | TGTGCCAGTAGCTCCAGTGACAGGGGGGAAAGGACCATATATTTT | CASSSSDRGERTIYF
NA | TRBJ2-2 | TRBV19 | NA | TGTGCCAGTAGCCATACTGCCACCGGGGAGCTGTTTTTT | CASSHTATGELFF
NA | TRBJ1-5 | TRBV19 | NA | TGTGCCAGTAGTATTGGGACATCGGCTGGGTTTAGCAATCAGCCCCAGCATTTT | CASSIGTSAGFSNQPQHF
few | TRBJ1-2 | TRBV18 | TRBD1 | TGTGCCAGCTCACCACAAACAGGGGAACATGGCTACACCTTC | CASSPQTGEHGYTF
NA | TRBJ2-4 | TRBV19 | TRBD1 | TGTGCCAGTAGTCCCCCACCATTCCGGGACAGGGGTTACATTCAGTACTTC | CASSPPPFRDRGYIQYF
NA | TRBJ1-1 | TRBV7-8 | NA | TGTGCCAGCAGCCAACTACTGAGGGCGAACACTGAAGCTTTCTTT | CASSQLLRANTEAFF
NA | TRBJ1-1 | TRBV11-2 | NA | TGTGCCAGCAGCTTACTCCGCAGTCAAGCTTTCTTT | CASSLLRSQAFF
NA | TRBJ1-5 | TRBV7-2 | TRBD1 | TGTGCCAGCAGCACACGGGACAGTAATCAGCCCCAGCATTTT | CASSTRDSNQPQHF
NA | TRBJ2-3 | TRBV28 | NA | TGTGCCAGCAGTTCTGAGGGCGGAAGCACAGATACGCAGTATTTT | CASSSEGGSTDTQYF
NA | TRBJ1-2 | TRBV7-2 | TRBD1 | TGTGCCAGCAGCCGTAATACAGGGGGCTATGGCTACACCTTC | CASSRNTGGYGYTF
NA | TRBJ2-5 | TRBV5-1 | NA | TGCGCCAGCAGCTTGGATCTCTCAGATCTGACCCAGTACTTC | CASSLDLSDLTQYF
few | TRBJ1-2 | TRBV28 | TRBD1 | TGTGCCAGCAGCCCGAGAAGGACAGGGGGCACCTATGGCTACACCTTC | CASSPRRTGGTYGYTF
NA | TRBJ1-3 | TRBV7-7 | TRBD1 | TGTGCTAGCAGCTCTCAATCACAGGGGGCTGGTGACACCATATATTTT | CASSSQSQGAGDTIYF
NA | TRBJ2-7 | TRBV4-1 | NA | TGCGCCAGCAGCCAAGATAGCAGGGGGAGGTGGGACGAGCAGTACTTC | CASSQDSRGRWDEQYF
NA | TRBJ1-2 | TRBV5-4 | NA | TGTGCCAGCAGCCATAAGCAGGGAAACTATGGCTACACCTTC | CASSHKQGNYGYTF
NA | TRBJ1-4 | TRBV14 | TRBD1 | TGTGCCAGCAGCCTAATAAAATCGCCGGGACAGGGTCGCGAAAAACTGTTTTTT | CASSLIKSPGQGREKLFF
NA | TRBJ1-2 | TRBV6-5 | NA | TGTGCCAGCCTTAAGACCGGAGGAGCTGGCTACACCTTC | CASLKTGGAGYTF
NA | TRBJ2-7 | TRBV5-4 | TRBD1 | TGTGCCAGCAGCCCCGGGACAGGGGACTACGAGCAGTACTTC | CASSPGTGDYEQYF
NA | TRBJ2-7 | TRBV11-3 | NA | TGTGCCAGCAGCCCCCGCAGCGGCTACGAGCAGTACTTC | CASSPRSGYEQYF
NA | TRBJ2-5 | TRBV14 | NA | TGTGCCAGCAGCCAAGATCCTATTGAGGAGACCCAGTACTTC | CASSQDPIEETQYF
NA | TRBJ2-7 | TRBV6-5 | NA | TGTGCCAGCAGTTTTGCGGACAGCTCCTACGAGCAGTACTTC | CASSFADSSYEQYF
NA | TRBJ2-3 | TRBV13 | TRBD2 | TGTGCCAGCAGCTCCCGGGGGCTAGCGGGAGGAATACCTAGCACAGATACGCAGTATTTT | CASSSRGLAGGIPSTDTQYF
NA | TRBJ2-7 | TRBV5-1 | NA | TGCGCCAGCAGCTTGGATGGGCAGAACTACGAGCAGTACTTC | CASSLDGQNYEQYF
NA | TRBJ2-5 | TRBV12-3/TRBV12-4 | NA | TGTGCCAGCAGACCCTTAGGAGCAGAGACCCAGTACTTC | CASRPLGAETQYF
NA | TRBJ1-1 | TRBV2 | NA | TGTGCCAGTGGAGGGGCAGGATCCGCTGAAGCTTTCTTT | CASGGAGSAEAFF
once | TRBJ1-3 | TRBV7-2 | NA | TGTGCCAGCAGACTACGAGAGGCTGGAAACACCATATATTTT | CASRLREAGNTIYF
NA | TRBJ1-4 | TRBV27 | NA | TGTGCCAGCAGTCCAGTGGGCTCCAGAGGGAAACTGTTTTTT | CASSPVGSRGKLFF
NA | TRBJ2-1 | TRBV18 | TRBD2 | TGTGCCAGCTCAGAGAGCGGGAGTCCCGGGAATGAGCAGTTCTTC | CASSESGSPGNEQFF
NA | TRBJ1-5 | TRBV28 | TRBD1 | TGTGCCAGCAGTCGGACAGGGGGGTCAAATAGCAATCAGCCCCAGCATTTT | CASSRTGGSNSNQPQHF
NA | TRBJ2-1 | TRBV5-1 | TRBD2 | TGCGCCAGCAGCCCCCTAGCGGGAGACAATGAGCAGTTCTTC | CASSPLAGDNEQFF
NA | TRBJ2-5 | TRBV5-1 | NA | TGCGCCAGTTCTAGCAGAGAGACCCAGTACTTC | CASSSRETQYF
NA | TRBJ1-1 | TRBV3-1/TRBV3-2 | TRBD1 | TGTGCCAGCACCGAACAGGGGGTGAACACTGAAGCTTTCTTT | CASTEQGVNTEAFF
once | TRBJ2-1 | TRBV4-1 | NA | TGCGCCAGCAGCCAAGACGCCTACAATGAGCAGTTCTTC | CASSQDAYNEQFF
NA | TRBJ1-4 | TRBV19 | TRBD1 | TGTGCCAGTAGTCTCAGACAGGGGCCAACTAATGAAAAACTGTTTTTT | CASSLRQGPTNEKLFF
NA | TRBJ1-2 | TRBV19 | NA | TGTGCCAGTAGTATAGGCCCCAGGGACTATGGCTACACCTTC | CASSIGPRDYGYTF
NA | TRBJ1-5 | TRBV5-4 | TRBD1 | TGTGCCAGCAGCCTGACAGGGAGCAATCAGCCCCAGCATTTT | CASSLTGSNQPQHF
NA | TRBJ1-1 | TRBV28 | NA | TGTGCCAGCAGCCGCGAGGCGAACACTGAAGCTTTCTTT | CASSREANTEAFF
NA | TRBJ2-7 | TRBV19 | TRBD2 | TGTGCCAGTAGCCGCGGGAGTAGCTCCTACGAGCAGTACTTC | CASSRGSSSYEQYF
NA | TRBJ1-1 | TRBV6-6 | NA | TGTGCCAGCACATGGGGGGGGCGCCAGACTGAAGCTTTCTTT | CASTWGGRQTEAFF
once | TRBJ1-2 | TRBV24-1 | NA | TGTGCCACCAGGAACAGTGATAACTATGGCTACACCTTC | CATRNSDNYGYTF
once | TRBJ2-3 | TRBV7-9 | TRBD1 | TGTGCCAGCAGCCTCAAGAGGACAGGAAAGACAGATACGCAGTATTTT | CASSLKRTGKTDTQYF
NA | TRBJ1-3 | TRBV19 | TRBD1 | TGTGCCAGTAGTCCCCGACAGGGACACTCTGGAAACACCATATATTTT | CASSPRQGHSGNTIYF
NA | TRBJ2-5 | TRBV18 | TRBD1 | TGTGCCAGCTCACCACGACAGGGGTCAGAGACCCAGTACTTC | CASSPRQGSETQYF
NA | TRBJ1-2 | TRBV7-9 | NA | TGTGCCAGCAGCGGAGTTAACTATGGCTACACCTTC | CASSGVNYGYTF
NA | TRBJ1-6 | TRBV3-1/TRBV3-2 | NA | TGTGCCAGCAGCCAACCTTTGACAGGACAAAATTCACCCCTCCACTTT | CASSQPLTGQNSPLHF
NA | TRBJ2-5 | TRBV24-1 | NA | TGTGCCACCAGTGTCCTCGGAGGGCCCCAAGAGACCCAGTACTTC | CATSVLGGPQETQYF